These 26 T cell receptor beta chains were sequenced from one sample in a study of T cell responses to AZD1222 COVID-19 vaccine. The assay was immunoSEQ multiplex PCR, and TCRdb's table has in-frame clones only and misses some. Among roughly 160,000 clones listed, roughly 94% were seen once. The sequencing here drew on peripheral blood, taken on day 0 of AZD1222 vaccination. These receptor sequences come from an adult in good health.

The chain carries TRBV15 and TRBJ2-1; 8 bases are shared with TRBD1. Germline V CDR1 and CDR2: LNHNV, YYDKDF (reference sequence). The CDR3 runs 15 residues. With 1 base clipped from V and 4 bases from J, the junction kept 3 bases outside the gene matches. CDR3 loop: CATSRARDRYNEQFF. The CDR3 DNA reads TGTGCCACCAGCAGAGCCCGGGACAGGTACAATGAGCAGTTCTTC.

The chain has TRBV30 and TRBJ2-7, with D perhaps matching TRBD2 (6 bases). V was pared by 4 bases and J by 6 bases, with 13 bases between. The CDR3 is made up of 12 amino acids. The germline gives CDR1 GTSNPN, CDR2 SVGIG (reference sequence). The CDR3 DNA follows: TGTGCCTGGATCGGGACTGTGGGCGAGCAGTACTTC. Encoded protein: CAWIGTVGEQYF.

V usage is TRBV5-4 and J usage is TRBJ2-1; D ambiguous. This CDR3 is built from 13 residues. Per the germline V gene, CDR1 is SGHNT and CDR2 is YYREEE (reference sequence). Trimming cost V 2 bases and J 7 bases, with 10 bases left between them. The CDR3 bases are TGTGCCAGCAGCTTATCCGTAGGAAATGAGCAGTTCTTC. This sequence encodes CASSLSVGNEQFF. Full variable domain (missing parts from reference TRBV5-4 and TRBJ2-1): ETGVTQSPTHLIKTRGQQVTLRCSSQSGHNTVSWYQQALGQGPQFIFQYYREEENGRGNFPPRFSGLQFPNYSSELNVNALELDDSALYLCASSLSVGNEQFFGPGTRLTVL.

The chain employs TRBV4-1 and TRBJ2-1, with a tentative D call TRBD1 (5 bases). The CDR3 runs to 16 residues. The germline V and J ends were trimmed by 1 base and 3 bases, with 13 bases remaining between them. Germline V gene lookup returns CDR1 MGHRA and CDR2 YSYEKL. The CDR3 DNA reads as TGCGCCAGCAGCCAAGTGGGGCGTCAGGTCTACAATGAGCAGTTCTTC. This encodes CASSQVGRQVYNEQFF.

The chain has TRBV5-5 and TRBJ2-7; 7 bases fit TRBD2. There are 12 residues in the CDR3. Germline V gene data show CDR1 as SGHKS and CDR2 as YYEKEE (reference sequence). J lost 3 bases, V lost 5 bases, and 2 bases had no gene match. DNA for the CDR3: TGTGCCAGCAGGGCGGGGGACTACGAGCAGTACTTC. It translates to CASRAGDYEQYF.

This clone was observed once. This chain connects TRBV20-1 to TRBJ2-3; no firm D call. The CDR3 has 14 residues. The V end lost 3 bases, the J end lost 0 bases, and 10 bases lay between the germline ends. Germline-derived CDR1 and CDR2 are DFQATT and SNEGSKA (reference sequence). The CDR3 loop reads CSASSQVSTDTQYF. The CDR3 DNA reads as TGCAGTGCTAGTAGCCAGGTCAGCACAGATACGCAGTATTTT.

This clone has just one count. CDR3 region: CASSQRGHEQYF. CDR3 bases: TGCGCCAGCAGCCAGAGGGGGCACGAGCAGTACTTC. This chain uses TRBV4-1 with TRBJ2-7, with 7 bases aligning to TRBD1. CDR3 length: 12 amino acids. V shed 3 bases, J shed 5 bases, and the junction held 1 base outside the gene matches. Germline CDR1 and CDR2: MGHRA and YSYEKL.

The chain couples TRBV24-1 to TRBJ1-5; D is ambiguous. V was clipped by 3 bases and J by 3 bases, with 8 bases between them. CDR1 is KGHDR and CDR2 is SFDVKD in the germline V gene. The CDR3 is 14 amino acids. CDR3 DNA: TGTGCCACCAGTGATCGGCAGAACAATCAGCCCCAGCATTTT. Protein sequence: CATSDRQNNQPQHF.

In nucleotides, the CDR3 is TGTGCCAGCAGTGAAGCTTTACCGGGACTATATTACCTCTCGTACGAGCAGTACTTC. Its protein is CASSEALPGLYYLSYEQYF. V is TRBV6-1 and J is TRBJ2-7, with 7 positions matching TRBD2. This CDR3 is built from 19 residues. V shed 0 bases and J 4 bases; nucleotides not matched to a gene: 18. Per the germline V gene, CDR1 is MNHNS and CDR2 is SASEGT.

This chain joins TRBV5-1 and TRBJ2-1; TRBD2 is a possible D gene (5 bases). Germline V CDR1 and CDR2: SGHRS, YFSETQ. The CDR3 has 12 residues. The ends were cut back, 5 bases at V and 5 bases at J, with 8 bases in the middle. CDR3 nucleotides: TGCGCCAGCAGGCCTAGCCACAATGAGCAGTTCTTC. Residues: CASRPSHNEQFF.

This clone was found once. The chain employs TRBV30 and TRBJ1-2; D is undetermined. Looked up from germline, CDR1 is GTSNPN and CDR2 is SVGIG (reference sequence). The V and J ends lost 1 base and 8 bases respectively, with 14 bases between them. The CDR3 runs 13 residues. The CDR3 loop reads CAWSATEALGYTF. The CDR3 DNA follows: TGTGCCTGGAGTGCGACGGAAGCGTTGGGCTACACCTTC.

This clone was observed a single time. The chain couples TRBV28 to TRBJ2-7, with D possibly matching TRBD2 (6 bases). V was clipped by 2 bases and J by 8 bases, with 10 bases between them. This CDR3 region has 12 residues. From germline, CDR1 is MDHEN and CDR2 SYDVKM. CDR3 sequence: CASSLIREKQYF. DNA for the CDR3: TGTGCCAGCAGTTTAATCCGGGAGAAGCAGTACTTC.

This chain uses TRBV11-2 with TRBJ1-2; no clear D gene. Germline lookup yields CDR1 SGHAT and CDR2 FQNNGV. The CDR3 is made up of 13 amino acids. Trimming shortened V by 5 bases and J by 5 bases, and 12 bases separated the two germline ends. The CDR3 region has the DNA TGTGCCAGCAGCCCCGATATAGGATATGGCTACACCTTC. Its translation: CASSPDIGYGYTF.

J is TRBJ2-1 and V is TRBV7-2; D possibly corresponds to TRBD2 (6 bases). The CDR3 is 15 amino acids. The germline V and J ends were trimmed by 0 bases and 10 bases, with 16 bases remaining between them. The germline V gene has CDR1 SGHTA and CDR2 FQGNSA. The CDR3 nucleotides read TGTGCCAGCAGCTTAGCTAGCGGTGGGGCAGAGGAGCAGTTCTTC. Residues: CASSLASGGAEEQFF.

The chain has TRBV19 and TRBJ1-4; the D is unclear. This CDR3 comprises 14 residues. The V end lost 7 bases, the J end lost 8 bases, and 17 bases lay between the germline ends. Germline CDR1 reads LNHDA; CDR2 reads SQIVND (reference sequence). For the CDR3, the DNA is TGTGCCAGTACCCATGGAGGTGGTTACGAAAAACTGTTTTTT. Residues: CASTHGGGYEKLFF.

The chain couples TRBV14 to TRBJ2-1, with 12 bases fitting TRBD2. Germline V gene data show CDR1 as SGHDN and CDR2 as FVKESK. V was pared by 3 bases and J by 6 bases, with 3 bases of the junction left unmatched. This CDR3 is built from 15 residues. CDR3 DNA: TGTGCCAGCAGCCAGACTAGCGGGAGACCCAATGAGCAGTTCTTC. It specifies CASSQTSGRPNEQFF.

This clone came up once. The chain combines TRBV29-1 with TRBJ2-2; D possibly uses TRBD1 or TRBD2 (6 bases each). Trimming left V 4 bases short and J 5 bases short, with 17 bases between. Germline values: CDR1 SQVTM, CDR2 ANQGSEA. This CDR3 contains 15 residues. CDR3 amino acids: CSVAKGGLRTGELFF. As DNA, the CDR3 is TGCAGCGTTGCTAAAGGGGGGTTGAGGACCGGGGAGCTGTTTTTT.

The gene calls are TRBV19 and TRBJ1-1; D not certain. Germline loops: CDR1 LNHDA, CDR2 SQIVND (reference sequence). Deletions cut 1 base from V and 2 bases from J, with 11 bases between. The CDR3 has 15 residues. Here the CDR3 reads CASSIARRLNTEAFF. In DNA, the CDR3 is TGTGCCAGTAGTATAGCGCGCAGACTCAACACTGAAGCTTTCTTT.

This chain joins TRBV5-5 and TRBJ2-3, with unresolved D. The germline CDR1 and CDR2 sequences are SGHKS and YYEKEE (reference sequence). Trimming removed 1 base from V and 1 base from J, with 7 bases in between. CDR3 length: 14 amino acids. The CDR3 loop is CASSLPDGTDTQYF. The CDR3 DNA follows: TGTGCCAGCAGCTTGCCGGACGGCACAGATACGCAGTATTTT.

The V and J genes are TRBV27 and TRBJ2-7; 7 bases align to TRBD1. V lost 10 bases to trimming and J lost 6 bases; unmatched junction nucleotides: 15. This CDR3 comprises 14 residues. The germline V gene has CDR1 MNHEY and CDR2 SMNVEV (reference sequence). CDR3: CATSSGGPYGEQYF. CDR3 nucleotide sequence: TGTGCCACGTCCTCAGGGGGACCTTATGGCGAGCAGTACTTC.

The chain employs TRBV5-1 and TRBJ1-1; 7 bases match TRBD1. Germline CDR1 and CDR2: SGHRS and YFSETQ. The CDR3 covers 20 residues. V shed 3 bases and J 5 bases; nucleotides not matched to a gene: 25. Here the CDR3 reads CASSSRDRPDLTGRRTEAFF. CDR3 DNA sequence: TGCGCCAGCAGCTCCCGAGATAGGCCCGATCTGACAGGGAGGAGGACTGAAGCTTTCTTT. The variable domain in full, with the rest retrieved from reference TRBV5-1 and TRBJ1-1, is KAGVTQTPRYLIKTRGQQVTLSCSPISGHRSVSWYQQTPGQGLQFLFEYFSETQRNKGNFPGRFSGRQFSNSRSEMNVSTLELGDSALYLCASSSRDRPDLTGRRTEAFFGQGTRLTVV.

The chain has TRBV7-9 and TRBJ2-1; 11 bases align to TRBD2. V was clipped by 3 bases and J by 7 bases; unmatched bases: 14. CDR1 is SEHNR and CDR2 is FQNEAQ in the germline V gene (reference sequence). The CDR3 extends over 18 amino acids. The CDR3 DNA reads as TGTGCCAGCAGCTTCAGACCGGGACTAGCGGAAGGGGGTAATGAGCAGTTCTTC. It codes for CASSFRPGLAEGGNEQFF. Filled out from reference TRBV7-9 and TRBJ2-1, the complete variable domain reads DTGVSQNPRHKITKRGQNVTFRCDPISEHNRLYWYRQTLGQGPEFLTYFQNEAQLEKSRLLSDRFSAERPKGSFSTLEIQRTEQGDSAMYLCASSFRPGLAEGGNEQFFGPGTRLTVL.

The chain links TRBV9 to TRBJ2-3, with 8 bases aligning to TRBD1. The germline V gene has CDR1 SGDLS and CDR2 YYNGEE. V was clipped by 4 bases and J by 3 bases; unmatched bases: 13. The CDR3 covers 17 residues. DNA for the CDR3: TGTGCCAGCAGCCCATCAGTTGGACAGGGCTATACAGATACGCAGTATTTT. Amino acid sequence: CASSPSVGQGYTDTQYF.

This chain uses TRBV30 with TRBJ2-2; 10 bases fit TRBD2. This CDR3 region has 15 residues. CDR1 is GTSNPN and CDR2 is SVGIG in the germline V gene (reference sequence). V dropped 3 bases and J dropped 4; count of bases not matched to a gene: 5. The CDR3 DNA reads TGTGCCTGGAGCGGAGCGGGAGGGACCACCGGGGAGCTGTTTTTT. Protein sequence: CAWSGAGGTTGELFF.

The chain is built from TRBV15 and TRBJ1-5; TRBD1 matches at 8 bases. This CDR3 contains 18 residues. CDR1 is LNHNV and CDR2 is YYDKDF in the germline V gene (reference sequence). V lost 1 base to trimming and J lost 6 bases; unmatched junction nucleotides: 14. The CDR3 protein is CATSRVGLQGAGGQPQHF. CDR3 coding DNA: TGTGCCACCAGCAGAGTCGGCCTGCAGGGGGCTGGAGGTCAGCCCCAGCATTTT.

This chain links TRBV12-3 or TRBV12-4 with TRBJ1-1; unclear D gene. CDR3 length: 12 residues. V was pared by 5 bases and J by 4 bases, with 8 bases between. CDR3 protein: CASSPRGTEAFF. The CDR3 DNA is TGTGCCAGCAGTCCCCGGGGCACTGAAGCTTTCTTT.